Shown below are 9 T cell receptor beta chains from a single sample sequenced in a study of T cell responses to AZD1222 COVID-19 vaccine. Repertoires were generated with immunoSEQ multiplex PCR, while TCRdb's copy carries only in-frame clones and drops some. The sample lists about 130,000 clones, around 89% occurring once. The source was peripheral blood, collected on day 0 of AZD1222 vaccination. All receptors come from an adult in good health.

CDR3 bases: TGTGCCAGTGAAGCGGGAGGCTCCTACAATGAGCAGTTCTTC. Residues: CASEAGGSYNEQFF. The V gene is TRBV19, the J gene TRBJ2-1, with TRBD2 identical over 9 bases. The length of the CDR3 is 14 residues. The germline V gene has CDR1 LNHDA and CDR2 SQIVND (reference sequence). The ends lost 8 bases at V and 0 bases at J; junction bases unmatched: 2.

The chain couples TRBV24-1 to TRBJ2-7, with 9 bases lining up with TRBD1. V gave up 7 bases and J gave up 2 bases; unmatched junction bases: 2. The germline gives CDR1 KGHDR, CDR2 SFDVKD. This CDR3 spans 13 amino acids. The CDR3 protein is CATSGTGTYEQYF. As DNA, the CDR3 is TGTGCCACCAGCGGGACAGGGACCTACGAGCAGTACTTC.

A single count supports this clone. The CDR3 coding sequence is TGCAGCGCTTCGGATACACCCTATAGCAATCAGCCCCAGCATTTT. Translated, it gives CSASDTPYSNQPQHF. This chain links TRBV29-1 with TRBJ1-5; D unresolved. V lost 7 bases and J 0 bases, leaving 16 bases between the germline ends. Germline V lookup: CDR1 SQVTM, CDR2 ANQGSEA. The CDR3 is 15 amino acids.

The chain is built from TRBV3-1 (or the pseudogene TRBV3-2) and TRBJ2-2, with TRBD2 identical over 13 bases. CDR1 and CDR2 (germline): LGHDT, YNNKEL (reference sequence). V shed 4 bases and J 5 bases; nucleotides not matched to a gene: 4. The CDR3 has 16 residues. The CDR3 reads CASSRWTSGSTGELFF. CDR3 bases: TGTGCCAGCAGCCGTTGGACTAGCGGGAGTACCGGGGAGCTGTTTTTT.

This chain connects TRBV11-3 to TRBJ2-3; TRBD2 matches at 8 bases. Germline V lookup: CDR1 SGHNT, CDR2 YENEEA. The CDR3 covers 17 residues. With V trimmed by 3 bases and J by 5 bases, 13 bases remained unmatched. The CDR3 protein is CASSFELAAGELDTQYF. For the CDR3, the DNA is TGTGCCAGCAGCTTCGAACTCGCAGCGGGAGAACTAGATACGCAGTATTTT.

V and J are TRBV5-1 and TRBJ1-1; D gene ambiguous. The CDR3 is made up of 11 amino acids. The germline V gene encodes CDR1 SGHRS and CDR2 YFSETQ. The V end was cut by 4 bases, the J end by 3 bases, with 4 bases between. CDR3 DNA: TGCGCCAGCAGCATGGACACTGAAGCTTTCTTT. It translates to CASSMDTEAFF.

V is TRBV27 and J is TRBJ1-5; D unclear. V dropped 0 bases and J dropped 5 bases, with 8 bases sitting between them. CDR1 MNHEY and CDR2 SMNVEV come from the germline V gene (reference sequence). The CDR3 has 14 residues. CDR3 DNA sequence: TGTGCCAGCAGTTTATCGGGTTTTCATCAGCCCCAGCATTTT. This translates into CASSLSGFHQPQHF.

Only one count was recorded for this clone. The chain carries TRBV11-2 and TRBJ1-1; D uncertain. Germline assignment: CDR1 SGHAT and CDR2 FQNNGV. The CDR3 sequence is 15 residues long. V was pared by 5 bases and J by 6 bases, with 19 bases between. The CDR3 loop reads CASSRAGILFAEAFF. As DNA, the CDR3 is TGTGCCAGCAGCCGGGCGGGAATCCTCTTCGCTGAAGCTTTCTTT.

This clone was recorded only once. The chain has TRBV5-1 and TRBJ2-2; D possibly corresponds to TRBD2 (6 bases). The CDR3 is 15 residues long. CDR1 is SGHRS and CDR2 is YFSETQ in the germline V gene. V was shortened by 1 base and J by 8 bases, with 15 bases between the two germline ends. The CDR3 region is CASSLRGDSHGELFF. CDR3 nucleotides: TGCGCCAGCAGCTTGAGAGGGGACTCACATGGGGAGCTGTTTTTT.